Listed here are 14 T cell receptor beta chains from one sample, sequenced in a study of OX40 agonist ivuxolimab in advanced cancers. Using immunoSEQ multiplex PCR, the repertoire was profiled, and TCRdb retains in-frame clones only, with some absent. The sample includes fewer than 65,000 clones, 90% to 95% of them seen just once. The specimen comprised CD4+ or CD8+ T cells sorted from blood, sampled in a trial of the OX40 agonist ivuxolimab. These receptor sequences come from an adult with an advanced solid tumor such as melanoma, head and neck, liver or kidney cancer.

J is TRBJ2-5 and V is TRBV5-1; D call uncertain. The CDR3 has 14 amino acids. The V and J ends lost 0 bases and 4 bases respectively, with 10 bases between them. The germline V gene has CDR1 SGHRS and CDR2 YFSETQ. CDR3 sequence: CASSLEFSGETQYF. The CDR3 DNA is TGCGCCAGCAGCTTGGAATTCTCGGGAGAGACCCAGTACTTC.

This rearrangement joins TRBV25-1 to TRBJ2-7, with D perhaps TRBD2 (5 bases). Trimming cost V 3 bases and J 2 bases, with 8 bases left between them. Germline V gene data show CDR1 as MGHDK and CDR2 as SYGVNS. This CDR3 region has 13 residues. The CDR3 coding sequence is TGTGCCAGCAGTGAGGGAGTCCCCTACGAGCAGTACTTC. This sequence encodes CASSEGVPYEQYF.

This chain links TRBV11-2 with TRBJ2-7, with 7 bases fitting TRBD2. This CDR3 region has 15 residues. Germline V gene lookup returns CDR1 SGHAT and CDR2 FQNNGV. The trim removed 4 bases at V and 4 bases at J, leaving 10 bases unmatched. As DNA, the CDR3 is TGTGCCAGCAGCTACGGGTGGGGCGGGGGTTACGAGCAGTACTTC. Translating it yields CASSYGWGGGYEQYF.

The chain couples TRBV4-2 to TRBJ2-7, with 8 bases identical to TRBD1. The CDR3 is made up of 16 amino acids. In germline, CDR1 is LGHNA, CDR2 YNFKEQ. J lost 4 bases, V lost 0 bases, and 8 bases had no gene match. The CDR3: CASSQDPRGLRYEQYF. For the CDR3, the DNA is TGTGCCAGCAGCCAAGATCCCAGGGGGCTTAGGTACGAGCAGTACTTC.

The V call is TRBV19, the J call TRBJ2-7; 10 nucleotides match TRBD2. The CDR3 is 14 residues long. CDR1 is LNHDA and CDR2 is SQIVND in the germline V gene (reference sequence). V trimming: 8 bases; J trimming: 3 bases; junction bases outside the gene matches: 7. The CDR3 loop reads CASSLAGVSYEQYF. In DNA form, the CDR3 reads TGTGCCAGTTCGCTAGCGGGGGTTAGCTACGAGCAGTACTTC. Using reference TRBV19 and TRBJ2-7 for the parts outside the CDR3, the full variable domain is DGGITQSPKYLFRKEGQNVTLSCEQNLNHDAMYWYRQDPGQGLRLIYYSQIVNDFQKGDIAEGYSVSREKKESFPLTVTSAQKNPTAFYLCASSLAGVSYEQYFGPGTRLTVT.

V is TRBV18 and J is TRBJ2-5, with 9 bases matching TRBD2. The J segment lost 5 bases and the V segment lost 1 base, leaving 14 bases of the junction unmatched. The CDR3 length is 18 residues. Germline CDR1 is KGHSH and CDR2 is LQKENI. The CDR3 DNA follows: TGTGCCAGCTCACCACGGCCTAGCGGGATCCCGACGGGGGAGACCCAGTACTTC. It codes for CASSPRPSGIPTGETQYF.

The gene calls are TRBV7-9 and TRBJ2-7; a possible D gene is TRBD1 (6 bases). V was cut by 1 base and J by 1 base, with 11 bases left in between. CDR1 SEHNR and CDR2 FQNEAQ come from the germline V gene (reference sequence). This CDR3 contains 15 residues. CDR3 residues: CASSLVFRGSYEQYF. CDR3 in DNA: TGTGCCAGCAGCTTAGTATTCAGGGGATCCTACGAGCAGTACTTC.

The chain couples TRBV7-9 to TRBJ2-1; D might be TRBD1 or TRBD2, each matching 6 bases. Trimming stripped 4 bases from V and 0 bases from J, with 16 bases between. This CDR3 has 17 residues. The germline V gene has CDR1 SEHNR and CDR2 FQNEAQ (reference sequence). CDR3 sequence: CASSSLGGGVSYNEQFF. In DNA, the CDR3 is TGTGCCAGCAGCTCCCTGGGGGGCGGGGTCTCCTACAATGAGCAGTTCTTC.

With respect to this clone: One junction end disagrees with the germline gene, perhaps due to a read error. The V call is TRBV7-7, the J call TRBJ2-3; tentatively, D is TRBD2 (6 bases). The CDR3 spans 16 residues. From germline, CDR1 is SSHAT and CDR2 FNYEAQ (reference sequence). The CDR3 DNA reads TGTGCTAGCAGCTCTTACGGTCTGGAGGGCGGGGATACGCAGTATTTT. As protein: CASSSYGLEGGDTQYF.

This clone has ten or more counts. The V and J genes are TRBV4-1 and TRBJ1-5; 7 bases align to TRBD1. V lost 1 base, J lost 2 bases, and 2 bases stayed unmatched. There are 15 residues in the CDR3. Germline V gene lookup returns CDR1 MGHRA and CDR2 YSYEKL. The CDR3 sequence: CASSQAGGRNQPQHF. CDR3 sequence (DNA): TGCGCCAGCAGCCAAGCAGGGGGACGCAATCAGCCCCAGCATTTT.

The chain is built from TRBV5-1 and TRBJ2-5, with no clear D. The V gene lost 0 bases and the J gene lost 5 bases, with 8 bases spanning the gap. The germline gives CDR1 SGHRS, CDR2 YFSETQ. This CDR3 has 13 residues. DNA of the CDR3: TGCGCCAGCAGCTTGGGGGCGGAGGAGACCCAGTACTTC. Amino acid sequence: CASSLGAEETQYF.

This clone was observed a single time. The chain joins TRBV4-2 to TRBJ2-7; TRBD2 matches 10 bases. J was trimmed by 0 bases and V by 7 bases; bases with no gene match: 24. The CDR3 loop spans 21 amino acids. CDR1 and CDR2 (germline): LGHNA, YNFKEQ. CDR3 amino acids: CASNHWGGGDPGTSASYEQYF. In DNA form, the CDR3 reads TGTGCCAGCAACCACTGGGGAGGGGGCGACCCCGGGACTAGCGCCTCCTACGAGCAGTACTTC.

A remark on this clone: The junction differs from germline at one of its ends, possibly a read error. The chain combines TRBV7-7 with TRBJ2-3; D not resolved. The CDR3 runs to 13 residues. Germline V lookup: CDR1 SSHAT, CDR2 FNYEAQ (reference sequence). The CDR3 loop reads CASSLLSTDTQYF. The CDR3 DNA follows: TGTGCTAGCAGCTTATTGAGCACAGATACGCAGTATTTT.

The chain couples TRBV28 to TRBJ2-7; 10 nucleotides match TRBD2. The CDR3 loop spans 21 amino acids. The germline V gene encodes CDR1 MDHEN and CDR2 SYDVKM. V shed 3 bases and J 4 bases; nucleotides not matched to a gene: 24. The CDR3 loop is CASSFPPPSESGRASLYEQYF. In DNA, the CDR3 is TGTGCCAGCAGTTTCCCTCCCCCATCGGAAAGCGGGAGGGCCTCCCTGTACGAGCAGTACTTC.